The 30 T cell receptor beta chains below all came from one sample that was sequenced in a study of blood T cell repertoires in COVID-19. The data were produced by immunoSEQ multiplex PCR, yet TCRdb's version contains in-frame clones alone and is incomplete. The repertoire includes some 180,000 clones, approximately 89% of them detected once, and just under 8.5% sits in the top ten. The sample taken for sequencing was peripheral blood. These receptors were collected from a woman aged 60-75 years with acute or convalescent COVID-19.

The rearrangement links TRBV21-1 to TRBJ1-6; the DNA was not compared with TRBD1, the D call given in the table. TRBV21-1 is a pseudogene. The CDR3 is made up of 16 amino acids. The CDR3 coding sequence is TGTGCCAGCAGCATCCCCGACAGGGTTCAAAATTCACCCCTCCACTTT. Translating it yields CASSIPDRVQNSPLHF.

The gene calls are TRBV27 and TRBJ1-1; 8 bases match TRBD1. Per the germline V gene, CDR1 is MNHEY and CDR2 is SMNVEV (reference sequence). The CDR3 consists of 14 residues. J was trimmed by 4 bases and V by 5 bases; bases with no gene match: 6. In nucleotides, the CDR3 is TGTGCCAGCAGTCCGCGACAGGGGAGCACTGAAGCTTTCTTT. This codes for CASSPRQGSTEAFF.

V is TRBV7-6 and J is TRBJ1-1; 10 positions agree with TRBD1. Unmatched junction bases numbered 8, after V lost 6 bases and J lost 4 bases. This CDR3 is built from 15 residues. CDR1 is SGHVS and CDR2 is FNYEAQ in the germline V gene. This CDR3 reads CASRAGTGESTEAFF. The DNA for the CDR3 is TGTGCCAGCAGGGCCGGGACAGGGGAAAGCACTGAAGCTTTCTTT.

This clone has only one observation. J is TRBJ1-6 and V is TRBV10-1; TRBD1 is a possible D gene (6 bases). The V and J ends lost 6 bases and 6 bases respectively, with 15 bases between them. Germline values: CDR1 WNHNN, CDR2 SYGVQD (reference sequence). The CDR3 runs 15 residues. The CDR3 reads CASSTLDSFNSPLHF. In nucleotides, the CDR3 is TGCGCCAGCAGCACGCTGGACAGCTTTAATTCACCCCTCCACTTT.

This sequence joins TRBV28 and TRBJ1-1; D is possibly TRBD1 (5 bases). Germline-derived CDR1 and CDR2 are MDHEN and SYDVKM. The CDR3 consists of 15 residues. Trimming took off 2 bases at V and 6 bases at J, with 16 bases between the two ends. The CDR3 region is CASSLMRRGEAEAFF. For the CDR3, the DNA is TGTGCCAGCAGTTTAATGCGGAGAGGGGAGGCTGAAGCTTTCTTT.

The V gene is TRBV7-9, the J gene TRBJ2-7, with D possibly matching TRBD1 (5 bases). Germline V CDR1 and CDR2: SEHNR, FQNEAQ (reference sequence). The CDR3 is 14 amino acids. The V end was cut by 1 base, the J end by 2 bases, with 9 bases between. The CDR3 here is CASSLGSGTYEQYF. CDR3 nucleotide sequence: TGTGCCAGCAGCTTAGGGTCAGGGACCTACGAGCAGTACTTC.

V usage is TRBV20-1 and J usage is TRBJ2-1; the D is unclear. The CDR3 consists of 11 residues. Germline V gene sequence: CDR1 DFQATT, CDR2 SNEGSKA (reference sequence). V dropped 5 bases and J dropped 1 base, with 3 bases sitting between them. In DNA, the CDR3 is TGCAGTGCTCCATCCTACAATGAGCAGTTCTTC. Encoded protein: CSAPSYNEQFF.

CDR3: CASSLAGLAGEQTQYF. The CDR3 DNA follows: TGTGCCAGCAGTCTCGCGGGACTAGCGGGCGAGCAGACCCAGTACTTC. The J gene is TRBJ2-5, the V gene TRBV5-4; 12 positions match TRBD2. This CDR3 contains 16 residues. CDR1 is SGHNT and CDR2 is YYREEE in the germline V gene (reference sequence). V gave up 5 bases and J gave up 6 bases; unmatched junction bases: 11.

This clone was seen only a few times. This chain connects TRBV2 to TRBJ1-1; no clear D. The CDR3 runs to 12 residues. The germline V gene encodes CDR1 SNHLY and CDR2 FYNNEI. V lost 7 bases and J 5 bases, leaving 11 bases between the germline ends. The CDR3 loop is CASTPWETEAFF. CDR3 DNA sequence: TGTGCCAGCACCCCTTGGGAGACTGAAGCTTTCTTT. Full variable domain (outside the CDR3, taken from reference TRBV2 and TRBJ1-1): EPEVTQTPSHQVTQMGQEVILRCVPISNHLYFYWYRQILGQKVEFLVSFYNNEISEKSEIFDDQFSVERPDGSNFTLKIRSTKLEDSAMYFCASTPWETEAFFGQGTRLTVV.

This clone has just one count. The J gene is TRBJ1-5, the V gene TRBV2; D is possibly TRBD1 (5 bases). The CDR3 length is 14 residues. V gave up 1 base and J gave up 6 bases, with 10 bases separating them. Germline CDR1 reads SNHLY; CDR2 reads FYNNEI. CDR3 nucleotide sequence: TGTGCCAGCAGTGAAGAACAGGCCCGTCAGCCCCAGCATTTT. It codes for CASSEEQARQPQHF. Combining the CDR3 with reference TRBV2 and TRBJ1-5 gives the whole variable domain EPEVTQTPSHQVTQMGQEVILRCVPISNHLYFYWYRQILGQKVEFLVSFYNNEISEKSEIFDDQFSVERPDGSNFTLKIRSTKLEDSAMYFCASSEEQARQPQHFGDGTRLSIL.

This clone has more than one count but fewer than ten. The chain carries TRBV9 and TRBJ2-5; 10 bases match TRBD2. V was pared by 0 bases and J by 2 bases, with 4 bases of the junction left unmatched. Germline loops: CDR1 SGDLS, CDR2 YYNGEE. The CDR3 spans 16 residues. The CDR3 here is CASSVGGLAPQETQYF. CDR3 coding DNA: TGTGCCAGCAGCGTAGGGGGACTAGCGCCACAAGAGACCCAGTACTTC.

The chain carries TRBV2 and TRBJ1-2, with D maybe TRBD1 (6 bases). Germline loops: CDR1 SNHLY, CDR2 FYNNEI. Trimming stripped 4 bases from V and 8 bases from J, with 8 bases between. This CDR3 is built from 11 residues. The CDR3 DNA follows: TGTGCCAGCAGTGCACAGGGAGGCTACACCTTC. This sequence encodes CASSAQGGYTF.

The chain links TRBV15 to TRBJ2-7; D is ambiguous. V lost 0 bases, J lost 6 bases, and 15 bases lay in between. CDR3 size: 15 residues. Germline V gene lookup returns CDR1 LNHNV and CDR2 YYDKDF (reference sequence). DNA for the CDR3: TGTGCCACCAGCAGAGAGGAGACCGTAGTCTCCGAGCAGTACTTC. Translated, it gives CATSREETVVSEQYF.

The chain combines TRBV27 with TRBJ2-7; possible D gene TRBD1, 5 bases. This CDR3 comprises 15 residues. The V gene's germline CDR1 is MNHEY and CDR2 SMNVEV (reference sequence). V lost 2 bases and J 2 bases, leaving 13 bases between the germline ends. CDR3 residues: CASSLAPDSAYEQYF. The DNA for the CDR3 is TGTGCCAGCAGTTTAGCGCCTGACAGCGCCTACGAGCAGTACTTC.

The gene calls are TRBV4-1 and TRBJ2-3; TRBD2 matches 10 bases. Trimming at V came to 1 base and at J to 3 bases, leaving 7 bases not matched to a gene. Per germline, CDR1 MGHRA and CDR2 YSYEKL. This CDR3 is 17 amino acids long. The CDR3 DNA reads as TGCGCCAGCAGCCAAGTAGGGATAGCGGGAGGAACAGATACGCAGTATTTT. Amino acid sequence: CASSQVGIAGGTDTQYF.

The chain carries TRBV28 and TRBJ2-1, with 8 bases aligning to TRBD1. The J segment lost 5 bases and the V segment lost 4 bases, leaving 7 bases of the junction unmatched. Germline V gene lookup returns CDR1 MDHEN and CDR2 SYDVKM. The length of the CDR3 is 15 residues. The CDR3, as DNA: TGTGCCAGCAGTTCTCCCAGGGGGCGCGACAATGAGCAGTTCTTC. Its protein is CASSSPRGRDNEQFF.

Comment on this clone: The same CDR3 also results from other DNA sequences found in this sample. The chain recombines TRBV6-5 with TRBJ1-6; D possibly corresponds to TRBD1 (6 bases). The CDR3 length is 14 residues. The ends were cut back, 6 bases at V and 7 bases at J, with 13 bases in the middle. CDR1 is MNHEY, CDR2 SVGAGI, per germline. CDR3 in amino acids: CASSSTGRNSPLHF. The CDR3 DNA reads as TGTGCCAGCAGCTCGACAGGAAGGAATTCACCCCTCCACTTT.

CDR3 amino acids: CASSPQGLAGEGETQYF. The CDR3 DNA is TGTGCCAGCAGTCCCCAGGGGCTAGCGGGAGAAGGGGAGACCCAGTACTTC. This rearrangement joins TRBV6-6 to TRBJ2-5, with 10 positions matching TRBD2. The V gene end was trimmed by 5 bases and the J gene end by 5 bases; junction bases not matched to a gene: 14. CDR1 is MNHNY and CDR2 is SVGAGI in the germline V gene (reference sequence). This CDR3 comprises 17 residues.

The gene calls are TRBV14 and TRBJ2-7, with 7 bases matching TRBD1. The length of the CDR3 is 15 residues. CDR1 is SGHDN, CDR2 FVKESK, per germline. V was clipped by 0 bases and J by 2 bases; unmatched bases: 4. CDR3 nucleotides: TGTGCCAGCAGCCAAGAAAAGGACAGGCCCTACGAGCAGTACTTC. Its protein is CASSQEKDRPYEQYF.

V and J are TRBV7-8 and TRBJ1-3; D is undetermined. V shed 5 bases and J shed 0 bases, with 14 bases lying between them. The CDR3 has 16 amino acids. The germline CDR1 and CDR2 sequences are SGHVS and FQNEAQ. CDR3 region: CASSPQRGDSGNTIYF. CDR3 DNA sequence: TGTGCCAGCAGCCCTCAACGGGGAGACTCTGGAAACACCATATATTTT.

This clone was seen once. The CDR3 region has the DNA TGCGCCAGCAGCCCACAAGAAGCAGGGAGCAATCAGCCCCAGCATTTT. This gives the protein CASSPQEAGSNQPQHF. The chain employs TRBV4-1 and TRBJ1-5; D may be TRBD1 (5 bases). V was shortened by 4 bases and J by 1 base, with 14 bases between the two germline ends. The CDR3 length is 16 residues. Germline V gene lookup returns CDR1 MGHRA and CDR2 YSYEKL.

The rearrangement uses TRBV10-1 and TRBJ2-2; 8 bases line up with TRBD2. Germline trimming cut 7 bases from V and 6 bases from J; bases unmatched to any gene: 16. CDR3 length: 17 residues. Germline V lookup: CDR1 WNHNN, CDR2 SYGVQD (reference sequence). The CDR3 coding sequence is TGCGCCAGCACTAGTCTCCCCCAGGGACTAGAGTCCGGGGAGCTGTTTTTT. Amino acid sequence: CASTSLPQGLESGELFF.

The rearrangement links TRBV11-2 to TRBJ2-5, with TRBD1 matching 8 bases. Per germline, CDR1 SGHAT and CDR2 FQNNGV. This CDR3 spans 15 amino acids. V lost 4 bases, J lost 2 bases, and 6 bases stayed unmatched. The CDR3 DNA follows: TGTGCCAGCAGCTCCCTAACAGGGGGGCAAGAGACCCAGTACTTC. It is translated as CASSSLTGGQETQYF.

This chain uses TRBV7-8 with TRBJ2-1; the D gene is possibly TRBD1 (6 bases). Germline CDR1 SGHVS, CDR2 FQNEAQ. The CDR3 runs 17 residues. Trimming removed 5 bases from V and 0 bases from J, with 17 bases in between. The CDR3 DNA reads TGTGCCAGCAGCCCCGGCAGGGGCAGAAGCTCCTACAATGAGCAGTTCTTC. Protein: CASSPGRGRSSYNEQFF.

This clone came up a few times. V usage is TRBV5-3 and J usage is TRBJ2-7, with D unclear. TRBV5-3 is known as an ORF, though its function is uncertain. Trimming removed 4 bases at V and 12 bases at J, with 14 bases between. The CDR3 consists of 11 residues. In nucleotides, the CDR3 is TGTGCCAGAAGCCTGTGTTCTTTCGGGTACGTC. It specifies CARSLCSFGYV.

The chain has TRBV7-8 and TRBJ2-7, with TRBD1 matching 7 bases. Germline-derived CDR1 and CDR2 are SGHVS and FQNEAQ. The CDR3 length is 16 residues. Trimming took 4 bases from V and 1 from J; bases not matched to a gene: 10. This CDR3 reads CASSYDRAPLSYEQYF. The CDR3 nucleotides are TGTGCCAGCAGCTACGACAGGGCACCCCTGTCCTACGAGCAGTACTTC. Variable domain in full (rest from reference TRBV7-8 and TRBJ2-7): GAGVSQSPRYKVAKRGQDVALRCDPISGHVSLFWYQQALGQGPEFLTYFQNEAQLDKSGLPSDRFFAERPEGSVSTLKIQRTQQEDSAVYLCASSYDRAPLSYEQYFGPGTRLTVT.

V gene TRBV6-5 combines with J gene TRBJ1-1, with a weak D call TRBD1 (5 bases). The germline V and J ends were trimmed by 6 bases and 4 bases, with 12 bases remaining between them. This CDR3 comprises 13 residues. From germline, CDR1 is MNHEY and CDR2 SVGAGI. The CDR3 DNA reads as TGTGCCAGCAGGTCCACGGGGGTCACTGAAGCTTTCTTT. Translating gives CASRSTGVTEAFF.

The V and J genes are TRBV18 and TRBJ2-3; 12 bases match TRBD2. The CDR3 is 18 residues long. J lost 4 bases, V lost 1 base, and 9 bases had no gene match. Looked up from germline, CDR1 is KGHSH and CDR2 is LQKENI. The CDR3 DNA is TGTGCCAGCTCACCACTTCTGACTAGCGGGAGAGGGGCAGATACGCAGTATTTT. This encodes CASSPLLTSGRGADTQYF.

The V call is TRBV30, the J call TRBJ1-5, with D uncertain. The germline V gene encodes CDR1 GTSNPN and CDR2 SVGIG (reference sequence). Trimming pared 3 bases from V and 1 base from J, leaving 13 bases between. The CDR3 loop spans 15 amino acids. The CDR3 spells CAWRYGGGSNQPQHF. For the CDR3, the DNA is TGTGCCTGGAGATATGGAGGCGGGAGCAATCAGCCCCAGCATTTT.

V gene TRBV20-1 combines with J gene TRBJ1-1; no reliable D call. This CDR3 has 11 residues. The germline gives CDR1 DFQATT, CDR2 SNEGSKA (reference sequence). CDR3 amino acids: CSARMNTEAFF. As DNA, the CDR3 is TGCAGCGCGAGGATGAACACTGAAGCTTTCTTT.